Below, one TCR beta chain is given with its context. Its antigen remains unknown. This sample was taken from a study of identifying expanded T cells in peripheral blood. Notes on the study in general: Technical replicates showed roughly 1.2 changed clones; two weeks approximately 15; four weeks 19. Clone count variance between approximately two-week samples rose with total template count.

The germline V gene has CDR1 SNHLY and CDR2 FYNNEI. This CDR3 has 14 residues. Germline trimming cut 6 bases from V and 0 bases from J; bases unmatched to any gene: 0. Collection occurred without any documented infections or immune events in donors. Measured with immunoSEQ multiplex PCR; TCRdb has only the in-frame clones, and not every one. The sample includes under 130,000 clones, around 89% of them seen just once. Sequencing was done on a sample of blood. This rearrangement joins TRBV2 to TRBJ2-1, with 9 bases fitting TRBD2. The sequence came from a person aged 18-70 years in good health. CDR3 residues: CASRAGGSYNEQFF. CDR3 coding DNA: TGTGCCAGCAGAGCGGGGGGCTCCTACAATGAGCAGTTCTTC.